This T cell receptor (beta chain) was identified in a study of blood T cell repertoires in COVID-19. Clones were sequenced by immunoSEQ multiplex PCR, and TCRdb holds only the in-frame ones, with some missing. This table holds more than 60,000 clones, about four fifths found once. V lost 6 bases and J lost 5, with 10 bases in between. Looked up from germline, CDR1 is MNHEY and CDR2 is SVGAGI. This CDR3 contains 12 residues. Sequencing input: peripheral blood. The chain carries TRBV6-5 and TRBJ2-5; D gene unclear. The clonotype was recovered from a man aged 55 to 70 with acute or convalescent COVID-19. The DNA for the CDR3 is TGTGCCAGCAGCTGGCCGGGTGAGACCCAGTACTTC. It yields the protein CASSWPGETQYF.